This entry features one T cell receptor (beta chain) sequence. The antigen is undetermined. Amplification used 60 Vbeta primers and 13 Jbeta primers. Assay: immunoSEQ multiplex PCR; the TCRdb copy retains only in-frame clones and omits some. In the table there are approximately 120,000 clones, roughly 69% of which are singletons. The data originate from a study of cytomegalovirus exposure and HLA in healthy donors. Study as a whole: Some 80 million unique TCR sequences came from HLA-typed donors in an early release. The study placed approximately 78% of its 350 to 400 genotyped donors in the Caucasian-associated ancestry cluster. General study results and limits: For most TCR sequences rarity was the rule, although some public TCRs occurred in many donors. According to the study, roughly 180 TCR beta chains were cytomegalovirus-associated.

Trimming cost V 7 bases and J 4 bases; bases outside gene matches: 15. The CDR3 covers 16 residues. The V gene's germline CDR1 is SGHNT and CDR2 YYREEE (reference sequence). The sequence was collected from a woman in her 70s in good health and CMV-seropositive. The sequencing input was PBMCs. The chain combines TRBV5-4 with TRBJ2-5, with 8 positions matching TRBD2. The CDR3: CASSPGGAGGRETQYF. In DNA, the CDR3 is TGTGCCAGCTCCCCAGGAGGGGCGGGGGGTCGAGAGACCCAGTACTTC.